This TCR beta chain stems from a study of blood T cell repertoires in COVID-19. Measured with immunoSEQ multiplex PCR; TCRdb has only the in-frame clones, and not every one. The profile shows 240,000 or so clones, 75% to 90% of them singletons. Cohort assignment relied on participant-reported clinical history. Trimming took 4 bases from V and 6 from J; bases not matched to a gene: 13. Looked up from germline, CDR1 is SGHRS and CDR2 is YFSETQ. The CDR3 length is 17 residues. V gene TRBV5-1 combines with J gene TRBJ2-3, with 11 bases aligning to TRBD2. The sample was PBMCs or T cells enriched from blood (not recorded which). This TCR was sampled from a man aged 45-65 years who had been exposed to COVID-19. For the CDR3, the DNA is TGCGCCAGCAGCGTCTACTTAGCGGGAGGGCCTTTCGATACGCAGTATTTT. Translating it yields CASSVYLAGGPFDTQYF.